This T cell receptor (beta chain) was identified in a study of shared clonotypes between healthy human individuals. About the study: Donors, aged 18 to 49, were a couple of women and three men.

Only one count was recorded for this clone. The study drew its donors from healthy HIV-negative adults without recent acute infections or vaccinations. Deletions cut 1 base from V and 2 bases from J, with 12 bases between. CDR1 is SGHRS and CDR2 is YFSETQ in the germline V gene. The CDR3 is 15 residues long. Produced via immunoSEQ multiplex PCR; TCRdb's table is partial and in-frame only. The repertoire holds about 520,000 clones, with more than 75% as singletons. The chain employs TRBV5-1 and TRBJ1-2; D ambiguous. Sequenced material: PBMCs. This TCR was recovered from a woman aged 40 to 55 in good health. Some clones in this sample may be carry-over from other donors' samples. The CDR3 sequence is CASSLYIGNNYGYTF. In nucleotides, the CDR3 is TGCGCCAGCAGCTTGTACATCGGTAACAACTATGGCTACACCTTC.